One sample yielded the 13 T cell receptor beta chains listed below, sequenced in a study of T cell repertoires in cytomegalovirus infection. A single record per CDR3 protein comes from TCRdb applying MiXCR to the reads. Among fewer than 300,000 distinct CDR3 sequences listed, roughly 26% were seen once. The source material was PBMCs. These TCRs come from a human donor in good health (CMV status not recorded). Some clones in this sample may be carry-over from other donors' samples.

This rearrangement joins TRBV5-1 to TRBJ2-1; D is ambiguous. Germline V gives CDR1 SGHRS, CDR2 YFSETQ. The CDR3 covers 13 residues. Trimming stripped 4 bases from V and 8 bases from J, with 13 bases between. The CDR3 reads CASSPQGIDEQFF. As DNA, the CDR3 is TGCGCCAGCAGCCCCCAAGGAATCGATGAGCAGTTCTTC.

V and J are TRBV7-2 and TRBJ1-2, with 9 bases lining up with TRBD1. V shed 5 bases, J shed 6 bases, and the junction held 10 bases outside the gene matches. The CDR3 has 15 amino acids. CDR1 SGHTA and CDR2 FQGNSA come from the germline V gene. Here the CDR3 reads CASSTGTGKGHGYTF. Here the CDR3 DNA reads TGTGCCAGCAGCACAGGGACAGGGAAAGGTCATGGCTACACCTTC.

The table lists this clonotype with a few counts. This chain links TRBV19 with TRBJ2-1; a possible D gene is TRBD1 (6 bases). V gave up 4 bases and J gave up 10 bases, with 17 bases separating them. This CDR3 is 14 amino acids long. The germline CDR1 and CDR2 sequences are LNHDA and SQIVND (reference sequence). DNA of the CDR3: TGTGCCAGTAGTACTCCGAGAACAGGGAAAGAGCAGTTCTTC. As protein: CASSTPRTGKEQFF.

V is TRBV4-1 and J is TRBJ1-5; 8 nucleotides match TRBD1. Germline lookup yields CDR1 MGHRA and CDR2 YSYEKL. The V and J ends lost 4 bases and 7 bases, in that order; junction bases with no gene match: 9. CDR3 length: 15 residues. The CDR3 reads CASSPTPGGMQPQHF. CDR3 bases: TGCGCCAGCAGCCCAACCCCAGGGGGCATGCAGCCCCAGCATTTT.

This clonotype has more than one count but fewer than ten. The chain is built from TRBV11-3 and TRBJ2-5; D unclear. The CDR3 is made up of 14 amino acids. The V and J ends lost 5 bases and 1 base respectively, with 11 bases between them. CDR1 is SGHNT and CDR2 is YENEEA in the germline V gene. The CDR3 protein is CASSPDVGQETQYF. CDR3 nucleotides: TGTGCCAGCAGCCCTGACGTGGGCCAAGAGACCCAGTACTTC.

The chain combines TRBV7-2 with TRBJ1-6; TRBD1 aligns across 7 bases. This CDR3 is built from 14 residues. CDR1 SGHTA and CDR2 FQGNSA come from the germline V gene. Losses at the gene ends were 6 bases for V and 10 bases for J; bases not matched to a gene: 9. The CDR3 sequence is CASSFDRVPSPLHF. DNA for the CDR3: TGTGCCAGCAGTTTTGACAGGGTGCCCTCACCCCTCCACTTT.

This clonotype was seen more than once but under ten times. J is TRBJ2-6 and V is TRBV5-4, with D tentatively TRBD1 (8 bases). The CDR3 runs 17 residues. Germline lookup yields CDR1 SGHNT and CDR2 YYREEE (reference sequence). V gave up 6 bases and J gave up 0 bases, with 16 bases separating them. CDR3 sequence (DNA): TGTGCCAGCACCGGGGGGACAGGCAGCTCTGGGGCCAACGTCCTGACTTTC. Translating it yields CASTGGTGSSGANVLTF.

There are many counts of this clonotype. The CDR3 sequence is CASSLWMNTEAFF. CDR3 coding DNA: TGTGCCAGCAGCTTATGGATGAACACTGAAGCTTTCTTT. This rearrangement joins TRBV7-2 to TRBJ1-1; D uncertain. With 2 bases removed from V and 0 bases from J, the gap between germline ends came to 4 bases. From germline, CDR1 is SGHTA and CDR2 FQGNSA. The CDR3 consists of 13 residues.

This rearrangement joins TRBV14 to TRBJ2-1, with D maybe TRBD1 (6 bases). The germline V and J ends were trimmed by 5 bases and 0 bases, with 14 bases remaining between them. Germline V gene sequence: CDR1 SGHDN, CDR2 FVKESK. The CDR3 is 16 residues long. The CDR3 reads CASSSGTLSSYNEQFF. CDR3 nucleotide sequence: TGTGCCAGCAGCTCCGGGACACTCAGCTCCTACAATGAGCAGTTCTTC.

The chain carries TRBV28 and TRBJ2-7; D gene uncertain. The V gene's germline CDR1 is MDHEN and CDR2 SYDVKM. Trimming stripped 6 bases from V and 3 bases from J, with 15 bases between. CDR3 size: 14 residues. CDR3 in DNA: TGTGCCAGCAGCCCCTCTAACGGTTTCTACGAGCAGTACTTC. As protein: CASSPSNGFYEQYF.

In its sample, this clonotype was seen many times. J is TRBJ2-3 and V is TRBV7-2; the D is unclear. V was pared by 1 base and J by 0 bases, with 14 bases between. The CDR3 length is 17 residues. Germline CDR1 is SGHTA and CDR2 is FQGNSA. CDR3 protein: CASSLVSGVASTDTQYF. Written as DNA, the CDR3 is TGTGCCAGCAGCTTAGTTTCGGGTGTCGCTAGCACAGATACGCAGTATTTT.

This clonotype was observed many times. V gene TRBV7-2 combines with J gene TRBJ2-1; 7 bases agree with TRBD2. This CDR3 has 14 residues. Unmatched junction bases numbered 6, after V lost 4 bases and J lost 6 bases. From germline, CDR1 is SGHTA and CDR2 FQGNSA. The CDR3 DNA is TGTGCCAGCAGCTACCGCGGACTAGTCAATGAGCAGTTCTTC. Translating it yields CASSYRGLVNEQFF.

This clonotype appeared a few times. The chain employs TRBV7-9 and TRBJ2-5; a possible D gene is TRBD1 (6 bases). The ends were cut back, 3 bases at V and 3 bases at J, with 11 bases in the middle. The CDR3 loop spans 14 amino acids. Per the germline V gene, CDR1 is SEHNR and CDR2 is FQNEAQ (reference sequence). CDR3 sequence reads: CASSLFAGEETQYF. CDR3 in DNA: TGTGCCAGCAGCTTGTTTGCAGGGGAAGAGACCCAGTACTTC. Supplemented by reference TRBV7-9 and TRBJ2-5, the full variable domain reads DTGVSQNPRHKITKRGQNVTFRCDPISEHNRLYWYRQTLGQGPEFLTYFQNEAQLEKSRLLSDRFSAERPKGSFSTLEIQRTEQGDSAMYLCASSLFAGEETQYFGPGTRLLVL.